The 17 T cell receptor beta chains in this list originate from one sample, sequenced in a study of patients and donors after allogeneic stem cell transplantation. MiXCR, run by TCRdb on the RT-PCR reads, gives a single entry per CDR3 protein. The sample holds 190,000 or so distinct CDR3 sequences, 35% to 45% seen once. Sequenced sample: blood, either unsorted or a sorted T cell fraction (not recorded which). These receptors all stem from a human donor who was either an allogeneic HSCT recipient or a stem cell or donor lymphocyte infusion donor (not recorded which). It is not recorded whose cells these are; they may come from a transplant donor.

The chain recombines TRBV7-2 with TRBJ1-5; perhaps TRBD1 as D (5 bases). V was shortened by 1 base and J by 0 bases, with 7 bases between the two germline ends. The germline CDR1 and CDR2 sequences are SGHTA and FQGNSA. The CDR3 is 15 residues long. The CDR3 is CASSLEGSSNQPQHF. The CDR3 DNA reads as TGTGCCAGCAGCTTAGAGGGGTCTAGCAATCAGCCCCAGCATTTT.

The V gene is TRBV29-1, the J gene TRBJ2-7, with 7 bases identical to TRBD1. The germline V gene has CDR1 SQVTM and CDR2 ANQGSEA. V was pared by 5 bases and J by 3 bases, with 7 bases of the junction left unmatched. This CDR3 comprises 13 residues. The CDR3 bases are TGCAGCGTTTCCGGGACAGTAGTCTACGAGCAGTACTTC. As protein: CSVSGTVVYEQYF.

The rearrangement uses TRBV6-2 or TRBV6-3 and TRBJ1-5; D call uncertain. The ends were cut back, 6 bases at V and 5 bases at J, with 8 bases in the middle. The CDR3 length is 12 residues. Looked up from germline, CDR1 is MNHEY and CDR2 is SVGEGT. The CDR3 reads CASSVQDQPQHF. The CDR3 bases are TGTGCCAGCAGCGTACAAGATCAGCCCCAGCATTTT.

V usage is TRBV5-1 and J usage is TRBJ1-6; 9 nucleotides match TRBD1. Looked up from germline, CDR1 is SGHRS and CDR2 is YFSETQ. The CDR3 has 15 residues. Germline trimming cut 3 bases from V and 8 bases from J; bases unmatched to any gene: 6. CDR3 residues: CASSSRDRDHSPLHF. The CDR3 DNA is TGCGCCAGCAGCTCCCGGGACAGGGATCATTCACCCCTCCACTTT.

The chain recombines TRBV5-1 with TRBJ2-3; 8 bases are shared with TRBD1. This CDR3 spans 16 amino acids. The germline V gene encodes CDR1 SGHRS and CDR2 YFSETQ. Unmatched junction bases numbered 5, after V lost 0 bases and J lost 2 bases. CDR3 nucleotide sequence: TGCGCCAGCAGCTTGGCAGGGGGCGGATTCACAGATACGCAGTATTTT. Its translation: CASSLAGGGFTDTQYF.

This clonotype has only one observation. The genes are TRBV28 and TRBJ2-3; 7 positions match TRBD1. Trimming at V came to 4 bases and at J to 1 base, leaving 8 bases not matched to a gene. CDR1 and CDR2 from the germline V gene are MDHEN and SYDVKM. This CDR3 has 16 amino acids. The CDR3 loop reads CASSSDRVGGTDTQYF. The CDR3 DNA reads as TGTGCCAGCAGTTCTGACAGGGTGGGCGGCACAGATACGCAGTATTTT.

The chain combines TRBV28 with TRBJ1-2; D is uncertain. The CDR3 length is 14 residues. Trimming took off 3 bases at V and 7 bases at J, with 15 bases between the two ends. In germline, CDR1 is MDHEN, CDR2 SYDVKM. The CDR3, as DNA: TGTGCCAGCAGTTTGCGCGAGGTTTGGTCTGGCTACACCTTC. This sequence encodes CASSLREVWSGYTF.

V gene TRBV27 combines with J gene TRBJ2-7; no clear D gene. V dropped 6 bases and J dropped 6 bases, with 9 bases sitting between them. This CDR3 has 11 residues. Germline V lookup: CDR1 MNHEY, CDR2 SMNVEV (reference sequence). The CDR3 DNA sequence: TGTGCCAGCAGGTTTGGTTTCGAGCAGTACTTC. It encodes CASRFGFEQYF.

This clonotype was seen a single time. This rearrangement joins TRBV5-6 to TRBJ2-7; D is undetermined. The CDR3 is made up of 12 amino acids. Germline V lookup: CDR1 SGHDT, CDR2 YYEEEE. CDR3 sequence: CAGPSDAYEQYF. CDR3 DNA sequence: TGTGCTGGACCGTCGGATGCCTACGAGCAGTACTTC.

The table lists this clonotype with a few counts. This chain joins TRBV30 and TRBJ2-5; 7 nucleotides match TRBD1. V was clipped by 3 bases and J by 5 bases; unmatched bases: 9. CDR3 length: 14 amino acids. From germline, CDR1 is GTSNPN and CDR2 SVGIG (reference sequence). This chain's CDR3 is CAWRDRLGSETQYF. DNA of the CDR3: TGTGCCTGGAGGGACAGGCTGGGGTCGGAGACCCAGTACTTC.

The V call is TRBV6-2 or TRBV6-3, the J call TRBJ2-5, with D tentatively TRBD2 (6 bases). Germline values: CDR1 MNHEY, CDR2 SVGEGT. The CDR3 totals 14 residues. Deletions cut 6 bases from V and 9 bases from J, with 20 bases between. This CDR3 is CASRRGEQQGAQYF. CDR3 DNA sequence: TGTGCCAGCAGGCGCGGGGAGCAACAAGGGGCCCAGTACTTC.

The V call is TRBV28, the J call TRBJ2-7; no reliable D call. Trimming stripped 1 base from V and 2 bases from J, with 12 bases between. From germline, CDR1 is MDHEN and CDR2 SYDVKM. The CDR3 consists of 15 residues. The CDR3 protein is CASSLYFLQTYEQYF. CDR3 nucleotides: TGTGCCAGCAGTTTATATTTTCTGCAGACCTACGAGCAGTACTTC.

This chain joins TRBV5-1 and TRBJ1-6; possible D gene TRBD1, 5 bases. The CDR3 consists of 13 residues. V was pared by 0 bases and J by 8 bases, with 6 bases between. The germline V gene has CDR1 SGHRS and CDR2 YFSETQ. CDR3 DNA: TGCGCCAGCAGCTTGGAAGGGGATTCACCCCTCCACTTT. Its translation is CASSLEGDSPLHF.

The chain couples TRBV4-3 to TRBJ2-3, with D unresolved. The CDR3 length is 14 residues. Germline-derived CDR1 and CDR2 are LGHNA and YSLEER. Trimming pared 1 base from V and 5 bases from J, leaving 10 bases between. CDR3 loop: CASSQGTAEDTQYF. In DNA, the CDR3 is TGCGCCAGCAGCCAAGGAACGGCAGAAGATACGCAGTATTTT.

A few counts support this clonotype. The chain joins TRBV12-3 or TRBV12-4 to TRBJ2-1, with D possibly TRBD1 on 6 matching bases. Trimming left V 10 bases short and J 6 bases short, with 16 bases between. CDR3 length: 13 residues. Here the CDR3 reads CAITTGFVNEQFF. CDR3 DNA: TGTGCCATCACGACAGGTTTCGTCAATGAGCAGTTCTTC.

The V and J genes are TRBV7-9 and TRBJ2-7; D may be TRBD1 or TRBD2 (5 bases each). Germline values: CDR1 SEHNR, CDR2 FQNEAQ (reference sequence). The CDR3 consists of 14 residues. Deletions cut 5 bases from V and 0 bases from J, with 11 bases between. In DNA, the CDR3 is TGTGCCAGCAGCCTTGGGGACCTCTCCTACGAGCAGTACTTC. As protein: CASSLGDLSYEQYF.

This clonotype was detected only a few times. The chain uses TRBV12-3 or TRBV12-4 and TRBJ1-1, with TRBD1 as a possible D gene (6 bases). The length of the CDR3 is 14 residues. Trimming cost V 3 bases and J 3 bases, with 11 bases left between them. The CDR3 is CASSLDSPYTEAFF. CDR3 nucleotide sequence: TGTGCCAGCAGTTTGGACAGTCCCTACACTGAAGCTTTCTTT.